This TCR beta chain was captured by sequencing in a study of Graves' ophthalmopathy and Graves' hyperthyroidism. On the study more broadly: Stable hyperthyroidism was defined by absence of ophthalmopathy within 18 months of follow-up.

Points from the study as a whole: Sensitivity of around 70% and specificity of 72.22% were achieved by the model that predicted ophthalmopathy progression. A majority of expanded thyroid clonotypes exceeding 0.001 frequency were likewise present in blood.

Hyperthyroidism patients had new diagnoses, durations under 2 months, and ages of 18 to 65. Researchers took RNA transcripts and amplified TCR beta CDR3 regions from them. First-round RT-PCR employed HTBI primers, with a second-round multiplex PCR after it. MiXCR, run by TCRdb on the multiplex PCR reads, gives a single entry per CDR3 protein. Of about 1.2 million distinct CDR3 sequences in the sample, about 38% were seen once. Turning to this clonotype: Its antigen is not known.

Sequencing was performed on peripheral blood or thyroid tissue (not recorded which). The sequence was obtained from an adult man with Graves' hyperthyroidism.

The CDR3 sequence is CSARVGTSGSYEQYF. The CDR3, as DNA: TGCAGTGCTAGAGTTGGGACTAGCGGCTCCTACGAGCAGTACTTC. V is TRBV20-1 and J is TRBJ2-7; 11 bases agree with TRBD2. The CDR3 is 15 amino acids. The germline V gene encodes CDR1 DFQATT and CDR2 SNEGSKA (reference sequence). J lost 0 bases, V lost 1 base, and 2 bases had no gene match.